This TCR beta chain was retrieved from a study of CD8 T cells in ankylosing spondylitis. A quantitative 5'-RACE method, one with molecular barcodes, was used to make TCR beta libraries. TCRdb reprocessed the 5' RACE reads via MiXCR and lists one record per CDR3 protein. The sample consists of under 850,000 distinct CDR3 sequences, over 15% of them appearing once. Germline V lookup: CDR1 LNHDA, CDR2 SQIVND (reference sequence). The CDR3 sequence is 15 residues long. V shed 0 bases and J shed 2 bases, with 8 bases lying between them. Study results and caveats: The study identified a TCR beta motif of fewer than 10 highly homologous variants that appeared characteristic of ankylosing spondylitis blood. Matched synovial fluid from ankylosing spondylitis patients was reported to be enriched for disease-linked clones. Several of the motif variants were reported before in synovial fluid and blood from reactive arthritis.

On this clonotype itself: Its antigen is not known.

Specimen: blood, either unsorted or a sorted T cell fraction (not recorded which). The source is a male donor with ankylosing spondylitis. The V and J genes are TRBV19 and TRBJ2-1; perhaps TRBD2 as D (5 bases). CDR3 nucleotides: TGTGCCAGTAGTATAGATGCCGGGACCTACAATGAGCAGTTCTTC. This encodes CASSIDAGTYNEQFF.